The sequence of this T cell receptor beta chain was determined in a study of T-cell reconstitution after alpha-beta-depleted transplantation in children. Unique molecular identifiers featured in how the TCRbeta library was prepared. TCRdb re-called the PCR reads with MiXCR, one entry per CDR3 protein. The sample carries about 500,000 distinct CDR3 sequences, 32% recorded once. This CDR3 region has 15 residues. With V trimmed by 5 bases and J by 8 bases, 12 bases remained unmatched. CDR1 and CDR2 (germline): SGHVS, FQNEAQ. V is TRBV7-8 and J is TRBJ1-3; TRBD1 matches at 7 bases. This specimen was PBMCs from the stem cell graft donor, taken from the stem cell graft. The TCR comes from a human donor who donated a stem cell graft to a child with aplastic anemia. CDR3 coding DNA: TGTGCCAGCAGCCCGGAGGGGACAGCTCGTTACACCATATATTTT. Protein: CASSPEGTARYTIYF.